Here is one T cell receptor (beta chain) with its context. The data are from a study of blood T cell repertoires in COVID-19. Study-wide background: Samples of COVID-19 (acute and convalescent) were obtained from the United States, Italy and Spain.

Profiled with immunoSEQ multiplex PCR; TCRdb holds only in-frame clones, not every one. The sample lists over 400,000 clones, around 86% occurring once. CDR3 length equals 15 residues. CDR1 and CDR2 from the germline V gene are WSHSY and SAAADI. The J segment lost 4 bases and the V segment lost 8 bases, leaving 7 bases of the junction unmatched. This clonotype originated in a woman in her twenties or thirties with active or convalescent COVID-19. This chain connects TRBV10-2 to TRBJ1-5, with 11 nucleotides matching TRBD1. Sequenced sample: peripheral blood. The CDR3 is CASRGQGVGNQPQHF. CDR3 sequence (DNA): TGCGCCAGCCGGGGACAGGGGGTAGGGAATCAGCCCCAGCATTTT.